This entry features one TCR beta chain sequence. The data stem from a study of control samples from healthy donors and cancer patients. Method: immunoSEQ multiplex PCR; TCRdb's copy keeps in-frame clones and lacks some. The repertoire consists of about 410,000 clones, with 75% to 95% occurring once and the leading ten covering 5% to 8%. J gave up 4 bases and V 6 bases, and 6 bases lay outside the gene matches. The CDR3 contains 15 residues. Germline CDR1 and CDR2: MNHNS and SASEGT. Source material: PBMCs. The gene calls are TRBV6-1 and TRBJ1-6, with 7 bases matching TRBD1. This clonotype was obtained from a man aged 40-49 years with head and neck cancer. CDR3 protein: CASRKQGEYNSPLHF. The CDR3 nucleotides read TGTGCCAGCAGGAAGCAGGGGGAATATAATTCACCCCTCCACTTT.